This TCR beta chain emerged from a study of blood T cell repertoires in COVID-19. The V end was cut by 0 bases, the J end by 3 bases, with 9 bases between. The CDR3 is 14 amino acids. The germline V gene has CDR1 SGDLS and CDR2 YYNGEE. The method was immunoSEQ multiplex PCR; TCRdb's version includes in-frame clones alone and lacks a portion of them. The data hold 150,000 to 200,000 clones, with 78% observed a single time. The chain has TRBV9 and TRBJ1-2; D is undetermined. The TCR was taken from a woman older than 75 with active or convalescent COVID-19. What was sequenced was peripheral blood. As DNA, the CDR3 is TGTGCCAGCAGCGTAGGAGGGAATGACTATGGCTACACCTTC. Its translation is CASSVGGNDYGYTF.